What follows describes a single T cell receptor (beta chain). Its target is unknown. This specimen belongs to a study of shared clonotypes between healthy human individuals. Study results and limitations: Around 5.4% of naive CD4 clonotypes were common to a few donors.

Trimming cost V 2 bases and J 9 bases, with 8 bases left between them. This CDR3 has 12 residues. Germline assignment: CDR1 SGHTA and CDR2 FQGNSA. Sequencing used immunoSEQ multiplex PCR; TCRdb keeps in-frame clones, though not all of them. The table lists about 1,500,000 clones, approximately 96% of them singletons. The V and J genes are TRBV7-2 and TRBJ1-5; D gene uncertain. The TCR sequence derives from a man aged 25 to 40 in good health. The sequenced sample consisted of naive CD4+ T cells sorted from blood. Sample subset: CD45RA+ positively selected. The DNA of the CDR3 is TGTGCCAGCAGCTTATCGGGTCTGCCCCAGCATTTT. Translation: CASSLSGLPQHF.